The T cell receptor beta chain under discussion was sequenced for a study of shared clonotypes between healthy human individuals. Study information: Per donor, CD8 memory used one plate, CD8 naive used two, CD4 memory used three and CD4 naive used three.

A remark on this clone: Its target is unknown.

The CDR3 runs 14 residues. The V end was cut by 0 bases, the J end by 4 bases, with 10 bases between. CDR1 and CDR2 (germline): SGHTA, FQGTGA. The repertoire was sequenced with immunoSEQ multiplex PCR; TCRdb's copy has only in-frame clones and lacks some. The data contain about 2.1 million clones, about 93% of them seen just once; the ten biggest clones take up approximately 1.7%. Naive CD8 populations comprised CD45RO-negative cells positively selected for CCR7, excluding terminally differentiated effector memory CD45RA+ cells. HIV-negative, healthy adults without recent acute infections or vaccinations were the donors. General observations from the study: Relative to their counterparts shared across all four donors, non-shared clonotypes exhibited diminished generation probabilities. An effect of sequencing depth on clonotype sharing among donors was expected.

The clonotype was recovered from a man aged 18 to 30 in good health. Some clones in this sample may be carry-over from other donors' samples. Sequenced sample: naive CD8+ T cells from PBMCs. This chain uses TRBV7-3 with TRBJ2-7, with D possibly called TRBD1 or TRBD2 (6 bases each). In nucleotides, the CDR3 is TGTGCCAGCAGCTTAACCGGGGGCGAGTACGAGCAGTACTTC. It codes for CASSLTGGEYEQYF.